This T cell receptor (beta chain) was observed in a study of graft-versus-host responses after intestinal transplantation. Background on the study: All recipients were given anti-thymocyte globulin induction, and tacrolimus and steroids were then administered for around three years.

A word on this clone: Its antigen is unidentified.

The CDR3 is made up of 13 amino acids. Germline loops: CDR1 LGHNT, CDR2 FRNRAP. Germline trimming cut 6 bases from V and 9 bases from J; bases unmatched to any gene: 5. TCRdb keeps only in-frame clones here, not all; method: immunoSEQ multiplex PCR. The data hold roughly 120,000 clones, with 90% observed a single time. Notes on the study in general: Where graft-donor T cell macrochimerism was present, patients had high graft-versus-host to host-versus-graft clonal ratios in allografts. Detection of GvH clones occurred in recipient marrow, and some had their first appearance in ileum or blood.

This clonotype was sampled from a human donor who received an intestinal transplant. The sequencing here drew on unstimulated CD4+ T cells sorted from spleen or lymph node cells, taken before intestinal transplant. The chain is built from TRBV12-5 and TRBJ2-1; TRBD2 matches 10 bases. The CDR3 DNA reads TGTGCTAGTGGATTAAGCGGGGGGGGTGAGCAGTTCTTC. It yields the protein CASGLSGGGEQFF. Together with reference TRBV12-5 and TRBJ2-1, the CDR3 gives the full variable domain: DARVTQTPRHKVTEMGQEVTMRCQPILGHNTVFWYRQTMMQGLELLAYFRNRAPLDDSGMPKDRFSAEMPDATLATLKIQPSEPRDSAVYFCASGLSGGGEQFFGPGTRLTVL.